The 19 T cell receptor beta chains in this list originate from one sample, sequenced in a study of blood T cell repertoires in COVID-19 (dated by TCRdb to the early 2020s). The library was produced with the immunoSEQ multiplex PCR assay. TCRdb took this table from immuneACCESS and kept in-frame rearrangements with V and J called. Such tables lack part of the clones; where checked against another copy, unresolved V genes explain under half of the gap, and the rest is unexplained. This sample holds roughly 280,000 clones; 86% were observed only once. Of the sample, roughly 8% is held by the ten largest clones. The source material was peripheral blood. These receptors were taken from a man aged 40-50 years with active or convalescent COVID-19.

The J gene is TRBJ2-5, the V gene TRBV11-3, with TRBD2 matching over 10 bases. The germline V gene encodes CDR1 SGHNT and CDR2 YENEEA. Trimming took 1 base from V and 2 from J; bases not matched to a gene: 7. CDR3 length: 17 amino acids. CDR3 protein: CASSLGLAGARQETQYF. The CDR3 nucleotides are TGTGCCAGCAGCTTAGGGCTAGCGGGAGCGAGACAAGAGACCCAGTACTTC.

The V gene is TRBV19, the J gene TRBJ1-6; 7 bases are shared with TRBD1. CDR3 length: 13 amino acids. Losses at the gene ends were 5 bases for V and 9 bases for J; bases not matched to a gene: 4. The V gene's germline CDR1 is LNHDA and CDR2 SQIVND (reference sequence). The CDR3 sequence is CASSSDRPSPLHF. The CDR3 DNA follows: TGTGCCAGTAGTTCGGACAGGCCTTCACCCCTCCACTTT.

The CDR3 DNA reads TGTGCCATTTCGACAGGAAGAAGGGGAACTGAAGCTTTCTTT. Amino acids: CAISTGRRGTEAFF. V is TRBV6-5 and J is TRBJ1-1; D is possibly TRBD1 (6 bases). CDR3 length: 14 amino acids. CDR1 MNHEY and CDR2 SVGAGI come from the germline V gene. V was cut by 10 bases and J by 5 bases, with 20 bases left in between.

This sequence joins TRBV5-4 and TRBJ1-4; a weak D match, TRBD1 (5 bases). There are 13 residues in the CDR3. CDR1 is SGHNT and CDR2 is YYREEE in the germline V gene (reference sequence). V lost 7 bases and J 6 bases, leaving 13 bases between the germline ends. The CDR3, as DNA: TGTGCCAGCGCCCCGGGGGTCGATGAAAAACTGTTTTTT. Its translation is CASAPGVDEKLFF. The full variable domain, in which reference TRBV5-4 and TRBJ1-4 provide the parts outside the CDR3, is ETGVTQSPTHLIKTRGQQVTLRCSSQSGHNTVSWYQQALGQGPQFIFQYYREEENGRGNFPPRFSGLQFPNYSSELNVNALELDDSALYLCASAPGVDEKLFFGSGTQLSVL.

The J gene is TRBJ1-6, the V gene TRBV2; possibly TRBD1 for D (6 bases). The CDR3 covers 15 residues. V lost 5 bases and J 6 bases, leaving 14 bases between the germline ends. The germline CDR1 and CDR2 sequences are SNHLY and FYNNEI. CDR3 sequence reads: CASSRPTGLNSPLHF. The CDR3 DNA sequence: TGTGCCAGCAGTCGGCCGACAGGCCTTAATTCACCCCTCCACTTT.

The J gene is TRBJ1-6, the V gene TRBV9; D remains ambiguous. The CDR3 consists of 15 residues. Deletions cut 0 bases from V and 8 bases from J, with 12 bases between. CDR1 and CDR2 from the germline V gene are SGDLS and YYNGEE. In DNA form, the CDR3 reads TGTGCCAGCAGCGTAGACGGCAGGTCACATTCACCCCTCCACTTT. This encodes CASSVDGRSHSPLHF.

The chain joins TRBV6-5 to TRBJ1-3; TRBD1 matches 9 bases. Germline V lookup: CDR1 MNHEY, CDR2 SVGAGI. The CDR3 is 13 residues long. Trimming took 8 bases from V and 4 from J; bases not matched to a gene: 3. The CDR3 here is CASLGQGGNTIYF. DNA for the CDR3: TGTGCCAGCTTGGGACAGGGAGGAAACACCATATATTTT.

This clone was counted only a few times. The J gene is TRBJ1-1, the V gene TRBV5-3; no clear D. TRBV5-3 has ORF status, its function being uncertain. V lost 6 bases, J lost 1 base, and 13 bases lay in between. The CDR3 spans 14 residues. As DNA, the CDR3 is TGTGCCAGAACGGGGAGACACTGGAACACTGAAGCTTTCTTT. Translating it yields CARTGRHWNTEAFF.

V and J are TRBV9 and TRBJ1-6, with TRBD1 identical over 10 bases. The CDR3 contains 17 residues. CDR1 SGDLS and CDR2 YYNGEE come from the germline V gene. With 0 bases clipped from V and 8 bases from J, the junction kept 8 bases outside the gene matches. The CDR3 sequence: CASSVGGAGQGYSPLHF. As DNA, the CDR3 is TGTGCCAGCAGCGTAGGGGGGGCGGGACAGGGGTATTCACCCCTCCACTTT.

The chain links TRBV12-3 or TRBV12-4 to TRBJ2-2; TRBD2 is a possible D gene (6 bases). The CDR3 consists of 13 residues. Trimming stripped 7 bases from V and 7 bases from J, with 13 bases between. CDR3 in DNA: TGTGCCAGCACCAAGGAGGGTATCGGGGAGCTGTTTTTT. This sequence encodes CASTKEGIGELFF.

The CDR3 bases are TGTGCCACCAGCGGGGAGCTGAACACTGAAGCTTTCTTT. The encoded protein is CATSGELNTEAFF. V and J are TRBV15 and TRBJ1-1; D is unresolved. CDR1 is LNHNV and CDR2 is YYDKDF in the germline V gene (reference sequence). This CDR3 has 13 residues. The V end was cut by 5 bases, the J end by 0 bases, with 7 bases between.

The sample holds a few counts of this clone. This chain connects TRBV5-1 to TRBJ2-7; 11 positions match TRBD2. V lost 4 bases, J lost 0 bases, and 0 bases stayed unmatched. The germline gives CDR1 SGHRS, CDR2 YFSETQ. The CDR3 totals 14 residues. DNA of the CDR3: TGCGCCAGCAGCGGGACTAGCGGCTCCTACGAGCAGTACTTC. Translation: CASSGTSGSYEQYF.

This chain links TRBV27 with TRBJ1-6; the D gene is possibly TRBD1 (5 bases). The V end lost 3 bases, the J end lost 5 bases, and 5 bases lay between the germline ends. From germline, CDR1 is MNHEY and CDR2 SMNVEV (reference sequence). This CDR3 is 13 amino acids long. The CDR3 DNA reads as TGTGCCAGCAGTTTCAGGGATAATTCACCCCTCCACTTT. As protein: CASSFRDNSPLHF.

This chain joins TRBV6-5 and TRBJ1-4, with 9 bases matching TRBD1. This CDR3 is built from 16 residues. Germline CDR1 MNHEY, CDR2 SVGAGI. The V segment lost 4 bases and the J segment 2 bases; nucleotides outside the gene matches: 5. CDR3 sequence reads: CASSFPTGGTNEKLFF. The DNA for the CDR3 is TGTGCCAGCAGTTTCCCAACAGGGGGCACTAATGAAAAACTGTTTTTT.

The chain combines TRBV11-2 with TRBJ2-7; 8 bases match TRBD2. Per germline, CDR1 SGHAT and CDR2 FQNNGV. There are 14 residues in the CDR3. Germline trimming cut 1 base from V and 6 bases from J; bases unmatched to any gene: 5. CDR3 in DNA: TGTGCCAGCAGCTTAGGGGGACTAGTTTCCGAGCAGTACTTC. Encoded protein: CASSLGGLVSEQYF.

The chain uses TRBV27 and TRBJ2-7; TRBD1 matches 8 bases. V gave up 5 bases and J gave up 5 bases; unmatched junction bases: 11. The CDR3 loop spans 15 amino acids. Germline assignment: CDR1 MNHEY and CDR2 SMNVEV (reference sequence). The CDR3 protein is CASSSGTGAVDEQYF. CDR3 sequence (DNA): TGTGCCAGCAGTAGTGGGACAGGTGCAGTGGACGAGCAGTACTTC.

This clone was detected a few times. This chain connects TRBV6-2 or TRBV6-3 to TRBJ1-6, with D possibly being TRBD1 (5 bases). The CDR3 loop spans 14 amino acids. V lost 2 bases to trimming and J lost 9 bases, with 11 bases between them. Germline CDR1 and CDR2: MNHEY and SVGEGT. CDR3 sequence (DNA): TGTGCCAGCAGTTACACAGGTGCGGCTTCACCCCTCCACTTT. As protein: CASSYTGAASPLHF.

In DNA form, the CDR3 reads TGTGCCAGCAGTACCCTCCCCGGGACTAGCGGGGTCGGTCCCTACGAGCAGTACTTC. Its translation is CASSTLPGTSGVGPYEQYF. This chain connects TRBV27 to TRBJ2-7; TRBD2 matches 13 bases. CDR3 size: 19 residues. CDR1 MNHEY and CDR2 SMNVEV come from the germline V gene (reference sequence). J gave up 2 bases and V 5 bases, and 15 bases lay outside the gene matches.

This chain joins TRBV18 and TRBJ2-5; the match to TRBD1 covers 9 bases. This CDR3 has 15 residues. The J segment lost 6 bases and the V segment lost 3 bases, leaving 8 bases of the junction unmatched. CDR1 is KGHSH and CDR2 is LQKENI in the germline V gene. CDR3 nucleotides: TGTGCCAGCTCACCGATGACGGACAGGGGTCAGACCCAGTACTTC. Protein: CASSPMTDRGQTQYF.